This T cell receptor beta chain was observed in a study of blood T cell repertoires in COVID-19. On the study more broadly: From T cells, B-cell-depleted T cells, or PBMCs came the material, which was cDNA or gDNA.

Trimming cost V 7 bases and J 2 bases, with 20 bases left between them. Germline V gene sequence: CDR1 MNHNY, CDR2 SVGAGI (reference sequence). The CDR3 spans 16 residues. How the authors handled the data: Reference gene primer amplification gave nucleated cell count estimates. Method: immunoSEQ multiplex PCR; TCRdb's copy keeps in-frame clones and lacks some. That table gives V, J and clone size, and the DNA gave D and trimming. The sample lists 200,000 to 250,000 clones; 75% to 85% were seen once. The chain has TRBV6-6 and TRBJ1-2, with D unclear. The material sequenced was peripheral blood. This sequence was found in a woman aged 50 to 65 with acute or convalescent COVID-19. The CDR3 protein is CASTTGRTRLNYGYTF. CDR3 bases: TGTGCCAGCACCACGGGCCGTACGAGACTAAACTATGGCTACACCTTC.